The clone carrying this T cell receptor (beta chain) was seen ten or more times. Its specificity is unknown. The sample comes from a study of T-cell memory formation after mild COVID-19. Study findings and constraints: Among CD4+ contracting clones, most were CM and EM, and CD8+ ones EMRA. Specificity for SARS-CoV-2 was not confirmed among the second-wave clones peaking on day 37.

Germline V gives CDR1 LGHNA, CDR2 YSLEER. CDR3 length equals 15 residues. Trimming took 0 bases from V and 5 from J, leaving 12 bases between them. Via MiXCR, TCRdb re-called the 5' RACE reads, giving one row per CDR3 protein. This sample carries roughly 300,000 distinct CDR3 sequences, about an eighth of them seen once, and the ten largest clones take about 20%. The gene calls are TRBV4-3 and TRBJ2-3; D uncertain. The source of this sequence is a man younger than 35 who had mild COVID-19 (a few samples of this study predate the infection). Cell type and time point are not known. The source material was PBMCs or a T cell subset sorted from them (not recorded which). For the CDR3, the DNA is TGCGCCAGCAGCCAAGAGGGGATTACCAGAGATACGCAGTATTTT. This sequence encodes CASSQEGITRDTQYF.